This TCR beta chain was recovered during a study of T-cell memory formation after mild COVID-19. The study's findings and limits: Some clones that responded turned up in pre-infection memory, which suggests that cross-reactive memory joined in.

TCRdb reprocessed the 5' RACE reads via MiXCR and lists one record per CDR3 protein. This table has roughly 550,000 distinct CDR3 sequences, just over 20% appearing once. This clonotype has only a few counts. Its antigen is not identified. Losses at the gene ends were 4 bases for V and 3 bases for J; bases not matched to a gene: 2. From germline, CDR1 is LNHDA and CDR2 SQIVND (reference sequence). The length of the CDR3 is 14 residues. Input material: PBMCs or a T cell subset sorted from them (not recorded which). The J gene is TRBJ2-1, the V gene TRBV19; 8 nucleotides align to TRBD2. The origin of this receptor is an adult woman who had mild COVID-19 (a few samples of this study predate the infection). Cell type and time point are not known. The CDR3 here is CASSTSGGYNEQFF. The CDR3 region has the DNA TGTGCCAGTAGTACCAGCGGGGGCTACAATGAGCAGTTCTTC.